This is a list of T cell receptor beta chains from one sample in a study of siplizumab effects on memory and regulatory T cells. Generated by immunoSEQ multiplex PCR, the TCRdb table keeps only in-frame clones and is missing some. The sample yields roughly 80,000 clones, approximately 90% seen once. Sample: Tregs sorted from blood. The receptor source for this set is a human donor in good health. Each CDR3 is given with its conserved first and last residue. A D gene is named only where the DNA matches it firmly. Part of the rows lack a size; the others show once, few, many or a class for expanded clones.

D gene,CDR3 length,V gene,J gene,clone size,CDR3 DNA,CDR3 protein
NA,16,TRBV11-1,TRBJ1-2,NA,TGTGCCAGCAGCGCTATGGACGGCGTAGGGATCTATGGCTACACCTTC,CASSAMDGVGIYGYTF
NA,14,TRBV4-2,TRBJ1-3,NA,TGTGCCAGCAGCCAAGATCCATCTGGAAACACCATATATTTT,CASSQDPSGNTIYF
NA,11,TRBV30,TRBJ2-1,NA,TGTGCCTGGAGTGAACGCAATGAGCAGTTCTTC,CAWSERNEQFF
NA,14,TRBV5-4,TRBJ2-7,NA,TGTGCCAGCAGCTACGACCTAAATTCCTACGAGCAGTACTTC,CASSYDLNSYEQYF
NA,16,TRBV5-4,TRBJ2-5,NA,TGTGCCAGCAGCCTCTCGGGACGGACGGGGGAAGAGACCCAGTACTTC,CASSLSGRTGEETQYF
NA,15,TRBV27,TRBJ1-6,few,TGTGCCAGCAGTAGATGGACAGACGAGAATTCACCCCTCCACTTT,CASSRWTDENSPLHF
TRBD2,16,TRBV10-1,TRBJ2-3,NA,TGCGCCAGCAGTACTACTAGCGGGTTGGGCACAGATACGCAGTATTTT,CASSTTSGLGTDTQYF
NA,18,TRBV27,TRBJ2-3,NA,TGTGCCAGCAGTTTATCGAGGTGGGGGGACATACACACAGATACGCAGTATTTT,CASSLSRWGDIHTDTQYF
TRBD2,16,TRBV2,TRBJ2-5,NA,TGTGCCAGCAGTGAAGGAATAGCGGGGGGTCAAGAGACCCAGTACTTC,CASSEGIAGGQETQYF
NA,15,TRBV11-2,TRBJ2-6,NA,TGTGCCAGCAGCTTAGCGGGGGCTGGGGCCAACGTCCTGACTTTC,CASSLAGAGANVLTF
TRBD2,14,TRBV2,TRBJ2-7,NA,TGTGCCAGCAGTGATGGGACTAGCATCTACGAGCAGTACTTC,CASSDGTSIYEQYF
TRBD1,14,TRBV15,TRBJ2-7,NA,TGTGCCACCAGCAGCCTGGACAGGGACTACGAGCAGTACTTC,CATSSLDRDYEQYF
NA,18,TRBV6-1,TRBJ1-4,NA,TGTGCCAGCAGTGAAGGCACAGCAATCACTTTCCTTAATGAAAAACTGTTTTTT,CASSEGTAITFLNEKLFF
NA,15,TRBV23-1,TRBJ2-5,NA,TGCGCCAGCAGTCACCCTATTGCGGCAGAAGAGACCCAGTACTTC,CASSHPIAAEETQYF
TRBD1,18,TRBV5-4,TRBJ1-2,NA,TGTGCCAGCACCTACCCGCCGGGACAGGGGGCGGAAAACTATGGCTACACCTTC,CASTYPPGQGAENYGYTF
NA,14,TRBV7-8,TRBJ1-6,NA,TGTGCCAGCAGCCAGCGGGAAGGGCATTCACCCCTCCACTTT,CASSQREGHSPLHF
TRBD2,16,TRBV7-2,TRBJ2-3,NA,TGTGCCAGCAGCTCCTTGGGTAGCGGGGGACTCAATACGCAGTATTTT,CASSSLGSGGLNTQYF
NA,15,TRBV5-6,TRBJ2-7,once,TGTGCCAGCAGCAGAATACCCCAGGTCTCCTACGAGCAGTACTTC,CASSRIPQVSYEQYF
NA,15,TRBV5-1,TRBJ1-5,NA,TGCGCCAGCAGCTTAGGTAGGGGTGATGATCAGCCCCAGCATTTT,CASSLGRGDDQPQHF
NA,13,TRBV28,TRBJ1-2,NA,TGTGCCAGCAGATCTACAGGGTCAGGTGGCTACACCTTC,CASRSTGSGGYTF
NA,17,TRBV4-1,TRBJ2-3,NA,TGCGCCAGCAGCCAAGTAGTATCGAGCGCCTGGCGAGATACGCAGTATTTT,CASSQVVSSAWRDTQYF
NA,11,TRBV6-6,TRBJ1-2,NA,TGTGCCAGCAGCTCCGGGTATGGCTACACCTTC,CASSSGYGYTF
NA,15,TRBV7-2,TRBJ1-4,NA,TGTGCCAGCAGCCCAACAGGGTTGGCTAATGAAAAACTGTTTTTT,CASSPTGLANEKLFF
TRBD2,16,TRBV28,TRBJ2-3,NA,TGTGCCAGCAGCCGGAGCGGGGGGGCCACGACAGATACGCAGTATTTT,CASSRSGGATTDTQYF